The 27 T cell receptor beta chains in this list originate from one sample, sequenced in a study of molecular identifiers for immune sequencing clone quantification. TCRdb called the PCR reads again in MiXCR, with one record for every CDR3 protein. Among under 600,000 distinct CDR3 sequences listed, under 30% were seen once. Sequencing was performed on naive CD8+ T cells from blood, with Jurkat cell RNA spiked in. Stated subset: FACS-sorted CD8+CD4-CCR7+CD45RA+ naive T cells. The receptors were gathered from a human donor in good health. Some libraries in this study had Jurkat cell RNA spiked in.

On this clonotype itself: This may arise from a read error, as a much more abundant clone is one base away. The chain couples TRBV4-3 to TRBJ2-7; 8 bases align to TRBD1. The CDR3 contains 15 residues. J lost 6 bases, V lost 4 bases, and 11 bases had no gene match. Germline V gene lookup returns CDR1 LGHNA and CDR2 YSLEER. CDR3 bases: TGCGCCAGCAGCCGAGACCGGGACAGGTTAGTCGAGCAGTACTTC. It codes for CASSRDRDRLVEQYF.

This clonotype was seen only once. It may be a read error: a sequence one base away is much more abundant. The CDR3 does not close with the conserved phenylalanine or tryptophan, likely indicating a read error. CDR3 DNA: TGTGCCAGCAGCATCGGGACAGACACCGGGGAGCTGTTTTGT. Its protein product is CASSIGTDTGELFC. The rearrangement joins TRBV7-8 to TRBJ2-2; 7 positions match TRBD1. The CDR3 contains 14 residues. The germline gives CDR1 SGHVS, CDR2 FQNEAQ. Germline trimming cut 5 bases from V and 3 bases from J; bases unmatched to any gene: 3.

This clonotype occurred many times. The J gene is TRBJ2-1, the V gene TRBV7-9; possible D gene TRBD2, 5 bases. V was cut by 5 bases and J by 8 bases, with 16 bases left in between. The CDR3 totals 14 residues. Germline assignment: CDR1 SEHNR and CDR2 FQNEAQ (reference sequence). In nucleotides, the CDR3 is TGTGCCAGCAGCCTCCGGGGAAATTCGGATGAGCAGTTCTTC. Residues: CASSLRGNSDEQFF.

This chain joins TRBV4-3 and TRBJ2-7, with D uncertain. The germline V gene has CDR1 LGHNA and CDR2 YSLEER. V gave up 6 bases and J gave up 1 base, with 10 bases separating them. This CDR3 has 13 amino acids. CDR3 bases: TGCGCCAGCAGACAATTCAAGTCCTACGAGCAGTACTTC. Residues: CASRQFKSYEQYF.

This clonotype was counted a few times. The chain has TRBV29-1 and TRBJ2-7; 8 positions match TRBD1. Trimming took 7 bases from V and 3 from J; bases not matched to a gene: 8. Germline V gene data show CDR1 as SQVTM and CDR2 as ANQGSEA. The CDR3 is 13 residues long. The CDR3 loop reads CSARTGRSYEQYF. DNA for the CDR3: TGCAGCGCCAGGACAGGGAGGAGCTACGAGCAGTACTTC.

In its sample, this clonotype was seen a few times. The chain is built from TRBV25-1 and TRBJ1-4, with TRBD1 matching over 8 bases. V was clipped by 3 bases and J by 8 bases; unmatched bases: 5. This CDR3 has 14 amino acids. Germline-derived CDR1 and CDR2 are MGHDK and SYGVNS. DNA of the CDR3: TGTGCCAGCAGTGAGCGGCAGGGGGCGGAAAAACTGTTTTTT. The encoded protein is CASSERQGAEKLFF. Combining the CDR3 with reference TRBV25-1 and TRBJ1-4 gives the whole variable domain EADIYQTPRYLVIGTGKKITLECSQTMGHDKMYWYQQDPGMELHLIHYSYGVNSTEKGDLSSESTVSRIRTEHFPLTLESARPSHTSQYLCASSERQGAEKLFFGSGTQLSVL.

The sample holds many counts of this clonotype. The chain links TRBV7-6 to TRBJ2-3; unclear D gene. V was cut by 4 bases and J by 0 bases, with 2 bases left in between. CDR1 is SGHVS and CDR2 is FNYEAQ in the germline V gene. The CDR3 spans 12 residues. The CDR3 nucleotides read TGTGCCAGCAGCTGGAGCACAGATACGCAGTATTTT. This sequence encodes CASSWSTDTQYF.

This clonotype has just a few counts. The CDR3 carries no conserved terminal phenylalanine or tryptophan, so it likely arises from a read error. CDR3 coding DNA: TGTGCCAGCAGTTTAAATTCTCCCCCAGATACGCAGTATCTT. Amino acid sequence: CASSLNSPPDTQYL. V and J are TRBV27 and TRBJ2-3, with no clear D. The CDR3 length is 14 residues. Trimming pared 2 bases from V and 4 bases from J, leaving 10 bases between. The V gene's germline CDR1 is MNHEY and CDR2 SMNVEV (reference sequence).

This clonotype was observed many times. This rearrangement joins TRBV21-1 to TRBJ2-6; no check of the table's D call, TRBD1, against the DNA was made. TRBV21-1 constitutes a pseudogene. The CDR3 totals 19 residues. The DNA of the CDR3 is TGTGCCAGCAGCAAAGCAGGTGACGACAGGATTACTGGGGCCAACGTCCTGACTTTC. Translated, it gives CASSKAGDDRITGANVLTF.

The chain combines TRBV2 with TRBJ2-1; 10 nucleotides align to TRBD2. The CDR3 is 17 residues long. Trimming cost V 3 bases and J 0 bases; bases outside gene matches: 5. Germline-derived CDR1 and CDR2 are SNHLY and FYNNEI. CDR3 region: CASSDPTSGASYNEQFF. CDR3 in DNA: TGTGCCAGCAGTGACCCCACTAGCGGGGCCTCCTACAATGAGCAGTTCTTC.

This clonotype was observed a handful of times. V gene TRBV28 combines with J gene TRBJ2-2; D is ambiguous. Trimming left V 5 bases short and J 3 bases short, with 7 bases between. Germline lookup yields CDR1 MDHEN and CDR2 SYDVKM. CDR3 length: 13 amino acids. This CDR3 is CASSPVDTGELFF. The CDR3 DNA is TGTGCCAGCAGTCCAGTAGACACCGGGGAGCTGTTTTTT.

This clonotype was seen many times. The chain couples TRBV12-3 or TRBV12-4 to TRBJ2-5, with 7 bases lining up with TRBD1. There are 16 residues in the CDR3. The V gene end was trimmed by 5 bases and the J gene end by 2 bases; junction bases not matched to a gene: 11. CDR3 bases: TGTGCCAGCAGTCTGCACCGGGACAGCGAGCAAGAGACCCAGTACTTC. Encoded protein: CASSLHRDSEQETQYF.

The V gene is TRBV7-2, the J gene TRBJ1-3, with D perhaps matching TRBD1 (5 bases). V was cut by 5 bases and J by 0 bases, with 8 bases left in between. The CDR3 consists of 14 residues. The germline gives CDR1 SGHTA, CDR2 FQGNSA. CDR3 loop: CASSEDISGNTIYF. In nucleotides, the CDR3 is TGTGCCAGCAGCGAGGACATCTCTGGAAACACCATATATTTT.

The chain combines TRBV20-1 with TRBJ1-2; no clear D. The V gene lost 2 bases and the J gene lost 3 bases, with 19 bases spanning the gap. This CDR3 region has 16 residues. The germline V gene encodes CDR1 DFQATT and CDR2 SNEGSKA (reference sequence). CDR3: CSARLPSGIVDYGYTF. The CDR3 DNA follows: TGCAGTGCTAGACTCCCCAGTGGGATTGTAGACTATGGCTACACCTTC.

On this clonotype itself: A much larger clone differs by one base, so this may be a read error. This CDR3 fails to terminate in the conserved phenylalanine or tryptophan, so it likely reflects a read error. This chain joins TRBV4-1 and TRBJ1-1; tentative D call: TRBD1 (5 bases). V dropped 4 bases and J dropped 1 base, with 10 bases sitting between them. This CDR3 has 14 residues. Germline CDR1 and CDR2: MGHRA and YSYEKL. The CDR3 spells CASSLQTANTEAFL. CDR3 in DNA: TGCGCCAGCAGCCTTCAGACAGCGAACACTGAAGCTTTCCTT.

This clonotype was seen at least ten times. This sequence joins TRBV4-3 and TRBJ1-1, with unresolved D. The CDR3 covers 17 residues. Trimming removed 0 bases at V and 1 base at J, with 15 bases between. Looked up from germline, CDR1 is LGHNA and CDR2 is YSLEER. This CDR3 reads CASSQDVDNPPNTEAFF. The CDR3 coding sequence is TGCGCCAGCAGCCAAGATGTCGACAACCCGCCGAACACTGAAGCTTTCTTT.

The CDR3 loop is CATSRRGASSYNEQYF. In nucleotides, the CDR3 is TGTGCCACCAGCAGGAGGGGGGCTAGCTCCTACAATGAGCAGTACTTC. J is TRBJ2-5 and V is TRBV15, with D perhaps matching TRBD1 or TRBD2 (6 bases each). From germline, CDR1 is LNHNV and CDR2 YYDKDF (reference sequence). The CDR3 is 16 residues long. V lost 3 bases to trimming and J lost 11 bases, with 25 bases between them.

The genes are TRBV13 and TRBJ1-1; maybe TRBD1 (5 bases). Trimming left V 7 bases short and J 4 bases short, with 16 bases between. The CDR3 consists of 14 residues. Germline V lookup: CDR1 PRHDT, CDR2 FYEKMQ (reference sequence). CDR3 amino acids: CASNRGGLITEAFF. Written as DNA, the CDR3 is TGTGCCAGCAACCGGGGGGGTTTGATCACTGAAGCTTTCTTT.

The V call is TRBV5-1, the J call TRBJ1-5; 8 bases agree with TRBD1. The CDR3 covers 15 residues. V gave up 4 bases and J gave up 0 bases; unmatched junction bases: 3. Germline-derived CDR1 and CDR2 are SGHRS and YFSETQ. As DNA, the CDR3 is TGCGCCAGCAGCCCGACAGGGGTTAGCAATCAGCCCCAGCATTTT. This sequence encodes CASSPTGVSNQPQHF.

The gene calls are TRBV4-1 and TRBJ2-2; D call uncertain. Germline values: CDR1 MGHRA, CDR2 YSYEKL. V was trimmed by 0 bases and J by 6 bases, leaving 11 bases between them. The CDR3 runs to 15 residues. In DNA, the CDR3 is TGCGCCAGCAGCCAAGAAACCATGGTCCCCGGGGAGCTGTTTTTT. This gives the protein CASSQETMVPGELFF.

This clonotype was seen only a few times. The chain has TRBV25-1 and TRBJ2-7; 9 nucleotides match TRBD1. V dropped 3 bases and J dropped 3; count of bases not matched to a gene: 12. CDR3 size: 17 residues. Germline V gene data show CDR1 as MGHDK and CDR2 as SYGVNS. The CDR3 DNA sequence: TGTGCCAGCAGTGACCACGAACCGGGACAGGGTTACTACGAGCAGTACTTC. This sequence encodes CASSDHEPGQGYYEQYF.

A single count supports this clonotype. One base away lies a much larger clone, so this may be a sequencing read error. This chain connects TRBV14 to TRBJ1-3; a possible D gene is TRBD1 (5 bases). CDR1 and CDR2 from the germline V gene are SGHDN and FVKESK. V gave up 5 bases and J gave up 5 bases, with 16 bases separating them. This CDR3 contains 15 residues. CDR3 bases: TGTGCCAGCAGCTACCCCTACGGGGCGAGAAACACCATATATTTT. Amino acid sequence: CASSYPYGARNTIYF.

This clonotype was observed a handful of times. Here the CDR3 DNA reads TGTGCCAGCAGCTTAATAGCGGGTAGCTCCTACAATGAGCAGTTCTTC. The encoded protein is CASSLIAGSSYNEQFF. The chain is built from TRBV14 and TRBJ2-1; TRBD2 matches at 7 bases. Trimming at V came to 5 bases and at J to 0 bases, leaving 7 bases not matched to a gene. The germline V gene has CDR1 SGHDN and CDR2 FVKESK. This CDR3 region has 16 residues.

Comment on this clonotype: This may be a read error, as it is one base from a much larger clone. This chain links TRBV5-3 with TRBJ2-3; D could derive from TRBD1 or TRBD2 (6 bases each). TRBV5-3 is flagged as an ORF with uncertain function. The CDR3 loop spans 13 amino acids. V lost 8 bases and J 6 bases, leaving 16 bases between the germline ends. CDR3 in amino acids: CASRLGGPDTQYF. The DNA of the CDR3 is TGTGCCAGCAGATTGGGGGGCCCGGATACGCAGTATTTT.

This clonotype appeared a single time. The CDR3 region has the DNA TGTGCCAGCAGTTTATTCGGACTAGCGGGAGGGCTAGTGTACGAGCAGTACTTC. Translated, it gives CASSLFGLAGGLVYEQYF. The chain has TRBV28 and TRBJ2-7; 15 positions match TRBD2. This CDR3 contains 18 residues. V shed 1 base, J shed 4 bases, and the junction held 8 bases outside the gene matches. Germline V gives CDR1 MDHEN, CDR2 SYDVKM.

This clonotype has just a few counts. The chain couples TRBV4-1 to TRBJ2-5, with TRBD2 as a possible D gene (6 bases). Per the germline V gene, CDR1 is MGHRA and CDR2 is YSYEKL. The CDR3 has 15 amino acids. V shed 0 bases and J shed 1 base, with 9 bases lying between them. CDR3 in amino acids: CASSQDRGFQETQYF. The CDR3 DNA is TGCGCCAGCAGCCAAGATCGGGGGTTCCAAGAGACCCAGTACTTC.

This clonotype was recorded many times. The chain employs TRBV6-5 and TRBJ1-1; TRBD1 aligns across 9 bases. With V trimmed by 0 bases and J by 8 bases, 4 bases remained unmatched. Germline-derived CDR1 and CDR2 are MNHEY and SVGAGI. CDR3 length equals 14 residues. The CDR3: CASSYSTGGHEAFF. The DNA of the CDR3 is TGTGCCAGCAGTTACTCGACAGGGGGACACGAAGCTTTCTTT.